This T cell receptor beta chain stems from a study of neurological immune-mediated disorders. In TCRdb, the 5' RACE reads were re-called with MiXCR into one record per CDR3 protein. The repertoire holds about 55,000 distinct CDR3 sequences, with less than 4.5% as singletons. Germline-derived CDR1 and CDR2 are SGHRS and YFSETQ. The CDR3 covers 16 residues. V lost 0 bases and J lost 0, with 12 bases in between. This clonotype has a count of ten or more. The sequencing input was PBMCs. The origin of this receptor is a man aged 30 to 39 with multiple sclerosis. The chain uses TRBV5-1 and TRBJ1-2; no clear D. CDR3: CASSLAAEKANYGYTF. In nucleotides, the CDR3 is TGCGCCAGCAGCTTGGCCGCGGAGAAAGCTAACTATGGCTACACCTTC.